This T cell receptor beta chain was sequenced for a study of shared clonotypes between healthy human individuals. Study results and caveats: Among the subsets, naive ones generally showed larger estimated richness than memory ones.

The study ran the assay at deep level. Only in-frame clones appear in the TCRdb table, and some are missing; sequencing was by immunoSEQ multiplex PCR. The repertoire consists of some 2.3 million clones, with 85% to 95% occurring once and the leading ten covering 0.35% to 0.45%. Concerning this clone: Its antigen remains unidentified.

The CDR3 length is 14 residues. Germline assignment: CDR1 LGHNA and CDR2 YNFKEQ. V was clipped by 4 bases and J by 6 bases; unmatched bases: 6. The chain links TRBV4-2 to TRBJ2-3, with TRBD2 matching 8 bases. The material sequenced was naive CD4+ T cells from PBMCs. As for subset: CD45RA+ positively selected. The sequence derives from a man in his late teens or twenties in good health. Some clones in this sample may be carry-over from other donors' samples. The CDR3 nucleotides are TGTGCCAGCAGCCCAGCGGGAGTCGTCGATACGCAGTATTTT. It specifies CASSPAGVVDTQYF.